The T cell receptor beta chain under discussion was sequenced for a study of T cell changes during pregnancy in multiple sclerosis (dated by TCRdb to the late 2010s). In terms of the full investigation: Changes in the T cell repertoire over the course of pregnancy were examined in this study in women with multiple sclerosis.

Trimming costs V 3 bases and J 3 bases, and their ends lie 14 bases apart. The CDR3 runs 15 residues from the cysteine to the phenylalanine. Of all the DNA, just the CDR3 is kept, 45 bases in frame from base 1. CDR1 and CDR2, looked up from the germline V gene, are MDHEN and SYDVKM. About this clone: Its antigen remains undetermined. Base quality data are lacking; no much larger clone is found one base away.

Library generation was performed with the immunoSEQ multiplex PCR assay. The table was pulled from immuneACCESS by TCRdb, which kept in-frame rearrangements only. Such tables lose some clones; where checked, under half of the loss comes from unresolved V genes, and the rest has no known cause. The sample includes 80,000 to 95,000 clones, with just under 95% observed a single time. The ten largest clones represent 1.4% of the sample. This clonotype was obtained from a female donor in good health, enrolled as a control in a pregnancy study. Sample: peripheral blood, taken in the third trimester of pregnancy. This receptor chain uses TRBV28 and TRBJ1-1; TRBD1 could be the D gene, as 6 bases match. The DNA is as follows: TGTGCCAGCAGTTTCGTGGGGGCGGGGGACACTGAAGCTTTCTTT. This is translated as CASSFVGAGDTEAFF.